These 28 T cell receptor beta chains share one sample of origin, sequenced in a study of OX40 agonist ivuxolimab in advanced cancers. Using immunoSEQ multiplex PCR, the repertoire was profiled, and TCRdb retains in-frame clones only, with some absent. The sample comprises approximately 64,000 clones, about 85% of which are singletons, and 0.65% to 0.7% rests with the top ten. Source: CD4+ or CD8+ T cells sorted from blood, taken in a trial of the OX40 agonist ivuxolimab. The receptor set was obtained from an adult with an advanced solid tumor such as melanoma, head and neck, liver or kidney cancer.

V is TRBV14 and J is TRBJ1-1; 8 positions agree with TRBD1. Unmatched junction bases numbered 6, after V lost 2 bases and J lost 7 bases. In germline, CDR1 is SGHDN, CDR2 FVKESK. The CDR3 length is 14 residues. The CDR3: CASSQPQGAGEAFF. The CDR3 DNA reads TGTGCCAGCAGCCAACCTCAGGGGGCGGGTGAAGCTTTCTTT.

This chain joins TRBV10-3 and TRBJ1-3; D unresolved. Germline CDR1 reads ENHRY; CDR2 reads SYGVKD. The V end lost 4 bases, the J end lost 0 bases, and 10 bases lay between the germline ends. CDR3 size: 15 residues. CDR3 DNA sequence: TGTGCCATCAGTGGGACCGAGCACTCTGGAAACACCATATATTTT. This encodes CAISGTEHSGNTIYF.

The CDR3 DNA reads as TGTGCCAGCAGCTTGTACCGTCGGGGTGGCGAGCAGTACTTC. Residues: CASSLYRRGGEQYF. This chain uses TRBV5-5 with TRBJ2-7; maybe TRBD2 (5 bases). Germline V lookup: CDR1 SGHKS, CDR2 YYEKEE (reference sequence). The CDR3 spans 14 residues. V lost 1 base and J 6 bases, leaving 14 bases between the germline ends.

The chain combines TRBV4-2 with TRBJ2-1; 7 bases line up with TRBD1. CDR1 LGHNA and CDR2 YNFKEQ come from the germline V gene. The trim removed 1 base at V and 9 bases at J, leaving 3 bases unmatched. This CDR3 has 13 residues. The CDR3 DNA reads TGTGCCAGCAGCCAAGCCAGGGGGAGTGAGCAGTTCTTC. Protein product: CASSQARGSEQFF.

This chain uses TRBV14 with TRBJ2-3; D may correspond to TRBD1 or TRBD2 (5 bases each). The CDR3 is 17 residues long. Germline V gene data show CDR1 as SGHDN and CDR2 as FVKESK. Trimming stripped 6 bases from V and 3 bases from J, with 22 bases between. CDR3 in amino acids: CASSSIDWGFRTDTQYF. The CDR3 DNA is TGTGCCAGCAGTTCAATCGATTGGGGGTTTCGGACAGATACGCAGTATTTT. Based on the CDR3 plus reference TRBV14 and TRBJ2-3, the full variable domain is EAGVTQFPSHSVIEKGQTVTLRCDPISGHDNLYWYRRVMGKEIKFLLHFVKESKQDESGMPNNRFLAERTGGTYSTLKVQPAELEDSGVYFCASSSIDWGFRTDTQYFGPGTRLTVL.

The chain is built from TRBV28 and TRBJ1-5; unclear D gene. The CDR3 is 13 amino acids. The V and J ends lost 5 bases and 3 bases respectively, with 8 bases between them. Germline CDR1 is MDHEN and CDR2 is SYDVKM. CDR3 loop: CASSPDYNQPQHF. The CDR3 coding sequence is TGTGCCAGCAGTCCAGACTACAATCAGCCCCAGCATTTT.

The genes are TRBV9 and TRBJ2-7, with D unclear. The CDR3 runs 11 residues. Trimming stripped 3 bases from V and 6 bases from J, with 7 bases between. CDR1 and CDR2 (germline): SGDLS, YYNGEE. The DNA for the CDR3 is TGTGCCAGCAGCGGGGTAGGCGAGCAGTACTTC. It translates to CASSGVGEQYF. The entire variable domain, with the rest obtained from reference TRBV9 and TRBJ2-7, is as follows: DSGVTQTPKHLITATGQRVTLRCSPRSGDLSVYWYQQSLDQGLQFLIQYYNGEERAKGNILERFSAQQFPDLHSELNLSSLELGDSALYFCASSGVGEQYFGPGTRLTVT.

V is TRBV5-5 and J is TRBJ2-2, with TRBD2 matching 11 bases. Germline V gene lookup returns CDR1 SGHKS and CDR2 YYEKEE (reference sequence). The J segment lost 4 bases and the V segment lost 4 bases, leaving 12 bases of the junction unmatched. The CDR3 consists of 18 residues. In nucleotides, the CDR3 is TGTGCCAGCAGCCGACAGGGAACCGGGACTAGCGGCACCGGGGAGCTGTTTTTT. The encoded protein is CASSRQGTGTSGTGELFF.

The chain combines TRBV5-4 with TRBJ2-3; 8 nucleotides align to TRBD1. The CDR3 spans 15 residues. The ends lost 0 bases at V and 4 bases at J; junction bases unmatched: 4. Germline CDR1 SGHNT, CDR2 YYREEE (reference sequence). The CDR3, as DNA: TGTGCCAGCAGCTTGGACCCAGGGGGCGCAGATACGCAGTATTTT. It translates to CASSLDPGGADTQYF.

This chain links TRBV9 with TRBJ1-2; D unclear. Germline V gene data show CDR1 as SGDLS and CDR2 as YYNGEE. Trimming pared 4 bases from V and 8 bases from J, leaving 12 bases between. The CDR3 is made up of 12 amino acids. The CDR3 DNA reads as TGTGCCAGCAGCTCGGACCGGTGGGGCTACACCTTC. This codes for CASSSDRWGYTF.

J is TRBJ2-1 and V is TRBV9, with 11 positions matching TRBD1. Germline CDR1 is SGDLS and CDR2 is YYNGEE. Trimming took 8 bases from V and 2 from J; bases not matched to a gene: 6. There are 15 residues in the CDR3. CDR3 nucleotide sequence: TGTGCCAGTGGCCCGGGACAGGGGGCCTACAATGAGCAGTTCTTC. Its translation: CASGPGQGAYNEQFF.

This chain joins TRBV28 and TRBJ1-5, with a weak D call TRBD1 (5 bases). Trimming removed 5 bases at V and 3 bases at J, with 14 bases between. The CDR3 sequence is 15 residues long. Germline values: CDR1 MDHEN, CDR2 SYDVKM. The CDR3 DNA reads TGTGCCAGCAGTCTCCCGCGGGGGAACAATCAGCCCCAGCATTTT. It translates to CASSLPRGNNQPQHF.

The rearrangement uses TRBV28 and TRBJ1-4; D gene unclear. The CDR3 covers 11 residues. Trimming removed 4 bases from V and 14 bases from J, with 11 bases in between. Germline CDR1 reads MDHEN; CDR2 reads SYDVKM. CDR3 region: CASSWRNRLFF. In nucleotides, the CDR3 is TGTGCCAGCAGTTGGAGAAATCGGCTGTTTTTT.

V gene TRBV27 combines with J gene TRBJ2-7; 7 nucleotides match TRBD2. J gave up 3 bases and V 4 bases, and 6 bases lay outside the gene matches. The CDR3 is made up of 14 amino acids. Germline loops: CDR1 MNHEY, CDR2 SMNVEV (reference sequence). In DNA form, the CDR3 reads TGTGCCAGCAGTTCCTGGGACTATATCTACGAGCAGTACTTC. Its protein is CASSSWDYIYEQYF.

The chain has TRBV2 and TRBJ1-1; no reliable D call. V was clipped by 10 bases and J by 1 base, with 13 bases between them. CDR1 and CDR2 (germline): SNHLY, FYNNEI. This CDR3 has 13 residues. For the CDR3, the DNA is TGTGCCACCCAGGAGGTGGAGAACACTGAAGCTTTCTTT. Encoded protein: CATQEVENTEAFF.

V usage is TRBV30 and J usage is TRBJ1-1; possibly TRBD1 for D (5 bases). This CDR3 spans 13 amino acids. Germline V gene sequence: CDR1 GTSNPN, CDR2 SVGIG (reference sequence). V lost 2 bases and J lost 1, with 8 bases in between. CDR3 loop: CAWSKTGNTEAFF. The CDR3 bases are TGTGCCTGGAGTAAAACAGGGAACACTGAAGCTTTCTTT.

The CDR3 nucleotides are TGTGCCAGCAGAGAGGGGCTAGCGGGGCGGGAGTACTTC. It specifies CASREGLAGREYF. This chain connects TRBV11-2 to TRBJ2-7; 9 bases agree with TRBD2. This CDR3 spans 13 amino acids. Germline CDR1 is SGHAT and CDR2 is FQNNGV. V dropped 6 bases and J dropped 11; count of bases not matched to a gene: 11.

Details on this clone: The sample carries other DNA sequences with the same CDR3. V and J are TRBV18 and TRBJ2-5, with D maybe TRBD1 (6 bases). Per germline, CDR1 KGHSH and CDR2 LQKENI. The CDR3 runs to 14 residues. V dropped 2 bases and J dropped 5 bases, with 12 bases sitting between them. CDR3 in amino acids: CASSPFTGRETQYF. DNA of the CDR3: TGTGCCAGCTCACCATTTACAGGGCGGGAGACCCAGTACTTC.

The chain combines TRBV7-3 with TRBJ2-1; 9 bases match TRBD2. The V segment lost 5 bases and the J segment 0 bases; nucleotides outside the gene matches: 2. In germline, CDR1 is SGHTA, CDR2 FQGTGA. This CDR3 is 15 amino acids long. The CDR3 DNA reads TGTGCCAGCAGCCGTAGCGGGAGCTCCTACAATGAGCAGTTCTTC. Encoded protein: CASSRSGSSYNEQFF.

The V gene is TRBV28, the J gene TRBJ2-7; D remains ambiguous. Trimming removed 2 bases at V and 2 bases at J, with 19 bases between. Germline-derived CDR1 and CDR2 are MDHEN and SYDVKM. The CDR3 is 17 amino acids. CDR3 sequence: CASSLGTGQSVPYEQYF. The DNA for the CDR3 is TGTGCCAGCAGTTTAGGAACCGGTCAGTCGGTACCCTACGAGCAGTACTTC.

In nucleotides, the CDR3 is TGCGCCAGCAGCTGGGACCCCGTGGGGGGCGCGAACAATGAGCAGTTCTTC. As protein: CASSWDPVGGANNEQFF. This rearrangement joins TRBV5-1 to TRBJ2-1; tentatively, D is TRBD1 or TRBD2 (6 bases each). CDR1 is SGHRS, CDR2 YFSETQ, per germline. V lost 3 bases and J lost 5, with 21 bases in between. The CDR3 has 17 residues.

V and J are TRBV28 and TRBJ2-7; 7 nucleotides align to TRBD1. V shed 5 bases and J 0 bases; nucleotides not matched to a gene: 7. The V gene's germline CDR1 is MDHEN and CDR2 SYDVKM. This CDR3 is 15 amino acids long. CDR3 coding DNA: TGTGCCAGCAGTCACAGGGGTCCTCTCTCCTACGAGCAGTACTTC. Translated: CASSHRGPLSYEQYF.

This chain uses TRBV11-2 with TRBJ2-6; 7 bases agree with TRBD1. Germline loops: CDR1 SGHAT, CDR2 FQNNGV. The CDR3 extends over 16 amino acids. J lost 2 bases, V lost 5 bases, and 6 bases had no gene match. CDR3 sequence reads: CASSRQGPTGANVLTF. Here the CDR3 DNA reads TGTGCCAGCAGCAGACAGGGCCCCACTGGGGCCAACGTCCTGACTTTC.

The V and J genes are TRBV2 and TRBJ2-7; no definite D call. The germline CDR1 and CDR2 sequences are SNHLY and FYNNEI. The CDR3 length is 14 residues. Trimming pared 3 bases from V and 2 bases from J, leaving 11 bases between. CDR3 sequence (DNA): TGTGCCAGCAGTGATTACTACCCTCCCTACGAGCAGTACTTC. It specifies CASSDYYPPYEQYF.

This rearrangement joins TRBV18 to TRBJ1-3, with a tentative D call TRBD1 (5 bases). Trimming cost V 3 bases and J 0 bases, with 6 bases left between them. The V gene's germline CDR1 is KGHSH and CDR2 LQKENI. The CDR3 has 14 amino acids. CDR3: CASSPTGSGNTIYF. DNA of the CDR3: TGTGCCAGCTCACCCACAGGCTCTGGAAACACCATATATTTT. Full variable domain (outside the CDR3, taken from reference TRBV18 and TRBJ1-3): NAGVMQNPRHLVRRRGQEARLRCSPMKGHSHVYWYRQLPEEGLKFMVYLQKENIIDESGMPKERFSAEFPKEGPSILRIQQVVRGDSAAYFCASSPTGSGNTIYFGEGSWLTVV.

This clone showed up just once. V is TRBV7-8 and J is TRBJ2-7; maybe TRBD2 (5 bases). Germline CDR1 is SGHVS and CDR2 is FQNEAQ. This CDR3 has 13 amino acids. The germline V and J ends were trimmed by 5 bases and 3 bases, with 11 bases remaining between them. The CDR3 sequence is CASSAGIYYEQYF. The DNA for the CDR3 is TGTGCCAGCAGCGCCGGGATATACTACGAGCAGTACTTC.

The chain has TRBV7-2 and TRBJ2-1, with 11 bases lining up with TRBD2. Trimming took 1 base from V and 9 from J; bases not matched to a gene: 2. The V gene's germline CDR1 is SGHTA and CDR2 FQGNSA. This CDR3 spans 14 amino acids. This chain's CDR3 is CASSLGLAGTEQFF. DNA for the CDR3: TGTGCCAGCAGCTTAGGACTAGCGGGAACTGAGCAGTTCTTC. Using reference TRBV7-2 and TRBJ2-1 for the parts outside the CDR3, the full variable domain is GAGVSQSPSNKVTEKGKDVELRCDPISGHTALYWYRQSLGQGLEFLIYFQGNSAPDKSGLPSDRFSAERTGGSVSTLTIQRTQQEDSAVYLCASSLGLAGTEQFFGPGTRLTVL.

The rearrangement uses TRBV6-1 and TRBJ1-2; D call uncertain. Per the germline V gene, CDR1 is MNHNS and CDR2 is SASEGT. This CDR3 has 14 residues. V was shortened by 1 base and J by 4 bases, with 10 bases between the two germline ends. The CDR3 coding sequence is TGTGCCAGCAGTGAAGGGTGGGGAATCTATGGCTACACCTTC. It is translated as CASSEGWGIYGYTF.